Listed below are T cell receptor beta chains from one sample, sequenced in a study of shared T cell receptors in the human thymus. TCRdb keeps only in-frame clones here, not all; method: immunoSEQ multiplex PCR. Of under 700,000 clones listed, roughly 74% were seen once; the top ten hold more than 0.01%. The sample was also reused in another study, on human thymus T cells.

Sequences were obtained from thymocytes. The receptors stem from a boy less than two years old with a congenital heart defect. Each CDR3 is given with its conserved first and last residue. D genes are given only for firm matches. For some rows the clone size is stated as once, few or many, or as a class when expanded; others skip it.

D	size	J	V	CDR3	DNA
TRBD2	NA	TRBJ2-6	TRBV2	CASSEVSTSGPGDPLSGANVLTF	TGTGCCAGCAGTGAAGTTTCCACTAGCGGGCCCGGGGACCCCCTCTCTGGGGCCAACGTCCTGACTTTC
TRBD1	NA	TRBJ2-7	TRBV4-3	CASSQDARTGGGEQYF	TGCGCCAGCAGCCAAGATGCCCGGACAGGGGGCGGCGAGCAGTACTTC
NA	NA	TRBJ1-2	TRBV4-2	CASSQAVPEGSGYTF	TGTGCCAGCAGCCAAGCAGTTCCGGAGGGAAGTGGCTACACCTTC
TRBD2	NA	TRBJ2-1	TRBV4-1	CASSQPTGGPRGEQFF	TGCGCCAGCAGCCAACCTACGGGAGGGCCTCGTGGTGAGCAGTTCTTC
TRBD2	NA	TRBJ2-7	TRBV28	CASRPQSGSRTYEQYF	TGTGCCAGCCGCCCCCAGAGCGGGAGTCGAACCTACGAGCAGTACTTC
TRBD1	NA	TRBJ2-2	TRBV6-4	CASSDSTGTGGNTGELFF	TGTGCCAGCAGTGACTCGACAGGGACAGGGGGGAACACCGGGGAGCTGTTTTTT
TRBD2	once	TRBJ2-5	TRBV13	CASSFRPRGDQETQYF	TGTGCCAGCAGCTTTAGACCCCGGGGGGACCAAGAGACCCAGTACTTC
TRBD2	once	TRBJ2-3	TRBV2	CASSEARREGQTDTQYF	TGTGCCAGCAGTGAAGCGCGGCGGGAGGGCCAGACAGATACGCAGTATTTT
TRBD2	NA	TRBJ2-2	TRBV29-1	CSVDGRANTGELFF	TGCAGCGTTGACGGGAGGGCGAACACCGGGGAGCTGTTTTTT
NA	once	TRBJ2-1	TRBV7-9	CASSLAVAVRNNEQFF	TGTGCCAGCAGCTTAGCCGTAGCGGTACGGAACAATGAGCAGTTCTTC
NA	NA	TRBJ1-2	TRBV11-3	CASSSTGMGYTF	TGTGCCAGCAGCTCCACAGGGATGGGCTACACCTTC
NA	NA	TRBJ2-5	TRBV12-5	CASGWEAKETQYF	TGTGCTAGTGGTTGGGAGGCTAAAGAGACCCAGTACTTC
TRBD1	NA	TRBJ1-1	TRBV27	CASSNRGRTTEAFF	TGTGCCAGCAGTAACAGGGGTAGAACAACTGAAGCTTTCTTT
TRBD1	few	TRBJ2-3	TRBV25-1	CASGPGQGVDF	TGTGCCAGCGGACCGGGACAGGGTGTAGATTTT
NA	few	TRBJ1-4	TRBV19	CASSISLKEDEKLFF	TGTGCCAGTAGTATATCACTAAAGGAGGATGAAAAACTGTTTTTT
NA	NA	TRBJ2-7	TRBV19	CASSIEQDYEQYF	TGTGCCAGTAGTATAGAACAGGACTACGAGCAGTACTTC
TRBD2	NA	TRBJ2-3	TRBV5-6	CASSIGTSGRLTDTQYF	TGTGCCAGCAGCATCGGGACTAGCGGGAGGTTGACAGATACGCAGTATTTT
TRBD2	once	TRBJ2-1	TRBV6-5	CASSYLSGTQYNEQFF	TGTGCCAGCAGTTACTTGAGCGGGACCCAGTACAATGAGCAGTTCTTC
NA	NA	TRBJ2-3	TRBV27	CASSLWWGGLPSTDTQYF	TGTGCCAGCAGTTTATGGTGGGGCGGTCTACCTAGCACAGATACGCAGTATTTT
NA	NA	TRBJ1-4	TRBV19	CASSVTGCKKLFF	TGTGCCAGTAGTGTAACAGGGTGTAAAAAACTGTTTTTT
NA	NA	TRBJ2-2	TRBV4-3	CASSQDPPGFGELFF	TGCGCCAGCAGCCAAGACCCTCCAGGGTTCGGGGAGCTGTTTTTT
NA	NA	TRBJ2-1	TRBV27	CASGSSSAYNEQFF	TGTGCCAGCGGCTCCAGCAGCGCCTACAATGAGCAGTTCTTC
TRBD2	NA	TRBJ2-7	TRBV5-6	CASSFRRPSGSYEQYF	TGTGCCAGCAGCTTCAGGCGGCCTAGCGGGAGTTACGAGCAGTACTTC
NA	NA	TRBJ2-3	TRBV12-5	CASGLAAGTRPGDTQYF	TGTGCTAGTGGTTTGGCAGCCGGGACTCGCCCTGGAGATACGCAGTATTTT
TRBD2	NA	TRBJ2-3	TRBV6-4	CASSEKRTGSGSILDTQYF	TGTGCCAGCAGTGAAAAGCGAACTGGTAGCGGGAGTATTTTAGATACGCAGTATTTT
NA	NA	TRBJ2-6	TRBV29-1	CSVEEGSGANVLTF	TGCAGCGTTGAGGAGGGATCTGGGGCCAACGTCCTGACTTTC
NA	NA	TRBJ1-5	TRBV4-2	CASSQQGDQPQHF	TGTGCCAGCAGCCAGCAGGGTGATCAGCCCCAGCATTTT
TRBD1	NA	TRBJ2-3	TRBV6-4	CASSEQGVSTDTQYF	TGTGCCAGCAGTGAACAGGGGGTTAGCACAGATACGCAGTATTTT
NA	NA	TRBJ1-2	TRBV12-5	CASGLVLGVNGYTF	TGTGCTAGTGGTTTGGTTCTAGGGGTTAATGGCTACACCTTC
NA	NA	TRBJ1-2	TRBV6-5	CASSYFRADAYKGYTF	TGTGCCAGCAGTTACTTCAGGGCGGATGCGTACAAGGGCTACACCTTC
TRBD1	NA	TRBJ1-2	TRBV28	CASSLRDSENYGYTF	TGTGCCAGCAGTTTACGGGACAGTGAGAACTATGGCTACACCTTC
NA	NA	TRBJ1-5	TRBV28	CASSRWGGYSNQPQHF	TGTGCCAGCAGCAGATGGGGGGGATATAGCAATCAGCCCCAGCATTTT
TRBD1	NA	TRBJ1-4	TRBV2	CASRDPGTGSGGGEKLFF	TGTGCCAGCAGAGATCCCGGGACAGGGTCAGGGGGAGGAGAAAAACTGTTTTTT
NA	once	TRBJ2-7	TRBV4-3	CASSQVRRGRGSYEQYF	TGCGCCAGCAGCCAGGTCCGACGGGGAAGAGGCTCCTACGAGCAGTACTTC
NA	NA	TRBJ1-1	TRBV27	CASSPRERRNTEAFF	TGTGCCAGCAGTCCCCGGGAGAGGCGGAACACTGAAGCTTTCTTT
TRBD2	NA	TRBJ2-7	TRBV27	CASRPRSGGHYLYEQYF	TGTGCCAGCAGACCCCGTAGCGGGGGACATTACCTTTACGAGCAGTACTTC
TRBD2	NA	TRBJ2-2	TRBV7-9	CASSFGLAGAAGTGELFF	TGTGCCAGCAGCTTCGGACTAGCGGGAGCGGCGGGGACCGGGGAGCTGTTTTTT
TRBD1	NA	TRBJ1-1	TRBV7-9	CASSSQTGGGTEAFF	TGTGCCAGCAGCTCACAAACAGGGGGGGGTACTGAAGCTTTCTTT
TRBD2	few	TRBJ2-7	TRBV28	CASSISGSYEQYF	TGTGCCAGCAGTATTAGCGGGAGCTACGAGCAGTACTTC
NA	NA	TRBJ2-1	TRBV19	CASSLGGSSYNEQFF	TGTGCCAGTAGTCTCGGCGGAAGCTCCTACAATGAGCAGTTCTTC
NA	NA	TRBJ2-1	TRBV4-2	CASSQVATPHEQFF	TGTGCCAGCAGCCAAGTAGCGACGCCCCATGAGCAGTTCTTC
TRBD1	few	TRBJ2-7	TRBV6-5	CASRQTGTGVDEQYF	TGTGCCAGCAGGCAAACCGGGACAGGGGTGGACGAGCAGTACTTC
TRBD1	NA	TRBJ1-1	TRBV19	CASSMASSQGMDTEAFF	TGTGCCAGTAGTATGGCCAGCTCACAGGGGATGGACACTGAAGCTTTCTTT
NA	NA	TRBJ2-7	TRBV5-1	CASSLEEGSYEQYF	TGCGCCAGCAGCTTGGAGGAGGGGTCCTACGAGCAGTACTTC
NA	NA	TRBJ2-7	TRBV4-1	CASSQEGGASYEQYF	TGCGCCAGCAGCCAAGAAGGGGGTGCTTCCTACGAGCAGTACTTC
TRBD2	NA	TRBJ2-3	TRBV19	CASSIEGGGGRRTRTDTQYF	TGTGCCAGTAGTATCGAAGGTGGCGGGGGGCGCCGGACCCGCACAGATACGCAGTATTTT
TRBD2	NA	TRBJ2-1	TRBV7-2	CASSFRLAGGRSLVHEQFF	TGTGCCAGCAGCTTCCGACTAGCGGGAGGGCGGTCTCTTGTCCATGAGCAGTTCTTC
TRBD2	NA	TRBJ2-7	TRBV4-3	CASSQVITPGLAAYEQYF	TGCGCCAGCAGCCAAGTAATTACTCCGGGACTAGCGGCCTACGAGCAGTACTTC
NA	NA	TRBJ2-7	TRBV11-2	CASSLDRLLAVSYEQYF	TGTGCCAGCAGCTTAGATAGGCTCCTAGCTGTCTCCTACGAGCAGTACTTC
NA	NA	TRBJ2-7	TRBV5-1	CASSLQGRGYYEQYF	TGCGCCAGCAGCTTACAGGGAAGAGGGTACTACGAGCAGTACTTC